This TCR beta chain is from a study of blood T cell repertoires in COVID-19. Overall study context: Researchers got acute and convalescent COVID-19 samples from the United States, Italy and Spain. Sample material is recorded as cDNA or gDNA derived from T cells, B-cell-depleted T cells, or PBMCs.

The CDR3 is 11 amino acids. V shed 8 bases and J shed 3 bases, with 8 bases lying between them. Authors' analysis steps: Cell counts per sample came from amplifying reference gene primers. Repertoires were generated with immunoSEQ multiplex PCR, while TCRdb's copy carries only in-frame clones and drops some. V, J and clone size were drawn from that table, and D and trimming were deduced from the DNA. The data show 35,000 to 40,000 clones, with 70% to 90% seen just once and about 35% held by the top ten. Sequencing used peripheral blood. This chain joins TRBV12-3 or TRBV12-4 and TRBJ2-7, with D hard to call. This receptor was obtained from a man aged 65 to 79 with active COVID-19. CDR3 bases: TGTGCCAGCGGCCAAGTCTACGAGCAGTACTTC. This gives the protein CASGQVYEQYF.